These T cell receptor beta chains were read from a single sample in a study of beta chain features in type 1 diabetes. The repertoire was sequenced with immunoSEQ multiplex PCR; TCRdb's copy has only in-frame clones and lacks some. The table includes roughly 330,000 clones, approximately 10% detected once. The sequenced sample was naive CD4+ T cells from blood. The receptors here all came from a woman in her twenties or thirties in good health. The CDR3 runs from the conserved cysteine through the conserved F or W. A D gene is named only where the DNA matches it firmly. A row's size may be missing; if present it is once, few, many or a size class.

j_call: TRBJ1-4
d_call: NA
v_call: TRBV9
cdr3_length: 18
clone_size: few
cdr3_aa: CASSPRAGHPATNEKLFF
cdr3_nt: TGTGCCAGCAGCCCCCGAGCGGGACACCCGGCAACTAATGAAAAACTGTTTTTT

j_call: TRBJ1-3
d_call: NA
v_call: TRBV4-3
cdr3_length: 12
clone_size: NA
cdr3_aa: CASVSSGNTIYF
cdr3_nt: TGCGCCAGCGTGAGCTCTGGAAACACCATATATTTT

j_call: TRBJ2-7
d_call: NA
v_call: TRBV28
cdr3_length: 16
clone_size: few
cdr3_aa: CASSSRRSAGLYEQYF
cdr3_nt: TGTGCCAGCAGTTCCCGCCGGTCGGCGGGCCTTTACGAGCAGTACTTC

j_call: TRBJ2-7
d_call: NA
v_call: TRBV28
cdr3_length: 14
clone_size: few
cdr3_aa: CASIETGTRYEQYF
cdr3_nt: TGTGCCAGCATCGAAACCGGGACACGCTACGAGCAGTACTTC

j_call: TRBJ2-3
d_call: TRBD2
v_call: TRBV30
cdr3_length: 16
clone_size: few
cdr3_aa: CAWGGTSARRSDTQYF
cdr3_nt: TGTGCCTGGGGAGGGACTAGCGCCCGGCGGTCAGATACGCAGTATTTT

j_call: TRBJ2-7
d_call: NA
v_call: TRBV27
cdr3_length: 16
clone_size: few
cdr3_aa: CASSLRAGTHSYEQYF
cdr3_nt: TGTGCCAGCAGTTTAAGGGCAGGGACTCACTCCTACGAGCAGTACTTC

j_call: TRBJ2-1
d_call: NA
v_call: TRBV6-5
cdr3_length: 15
clone_size: few
cdr3_aa: CASSYSGTLYNEQFF
cdr3_nt: TGTGCCAGCAGTTACTCCGGGACACTATACAATGAGCAGTTCTTC

j_call: TRBJ2-7
d_call: NA
v_call: TRBV5-4
cdr3_length: 14
clone_size: NA
cdr3_aa: CASSLGLASYEQYF
cdr3_nt: TGTGCCAGCAGCTTGGGACTGGCCTCCTACGAGCAGTACTTC

j_call: TRBJ2-2
d_call: TRBD2
v_call: TRBV9
cdr3_length: 16
clone_size: few
cdr3_aa: CASSVGLAGVTGELFF
cdr3_nt: TGTGCCAGCAGCGTAGGACTAGCGGGAGTCACCGGGGAGCTGTTTTTT

j_call: TRBJ2-1
d_call: TRBD2
v_call: TRBV29-1
cdr3_length: 15
clone_size: NA
cdr3_aa: CSVSKLRTSGNEQFF
cdr3_nt: TGCAGCGTTTCAAAATTAAGGACTAGCGGTAATGAGCAGTTCTTC

j_call: TRBJ2-4
d_call: NA
v_call: TRBV5-4
cdr3_length: 13
clone_size: NA
cdr3_aa: CASSLAGENIQYF
cdr3_nt: TGTGCCAGCAGCTTGGCGGGGGAAAACATTCAGTACTTC

j_call: TRBJ1-5
d_call: TRBD1
v_call: TRBV19
cdr3_length: 13
clone_size: NA
cdr3_aa: CASTGQANQPQHF
cdr3_nt: TGTGCCAGTACGGGACAGGCCAATCAGCCCCAGCATTTT

j_call: TRBJ2-1
d_call: NA
v_call: TRBV9
cdr3_length: 13
clone_size: NA
cdr3_aa: CASSSAGYNEQFF
cdr3_nt: TGTGCCAGCAGCTCGGCGGGGTACAATGAGCAGTTCTTC

j_call: TRBJ2-3
d_call: NA
v_call: TRBV7-3
cdr3_length: 15
clone_size: NA
cdr3_aa: CASSSSRGSTDTQYF
cdr3_nt: TGTGCCAGCAGCTCATCGAGGGGGAGCACAGATACGCAGTATTTT

j_call: TRBJ2-5
d_call: NA
v_call: TRBV28
cdr3_length: 14
clone_size: NA
cdr3_aa: CASSTAGSPETQYF
cdr3_nt: TGTGCCAGCAGTACGGCGGGGTCCCCAGAGACCCAGTACTTC

j_call: TRBJ2-3
d_call: TRBD1
v_call: TRBV10-3
cdr3_length: 15
clone_size: NA
cdr3_aa: CAMSSGTGGEDTQYF
cdr3_nt: TGTGCCATGAGTTCCGGGACAGGGGGTGAAGATACGCAGTATTTT

j_call: TRBJ1-2
d_call: TRBD1
v_call: TRBV5-6
cdr3_length: 16
clone_size: NA
cdr3_aa: CASSPGTGNVYFGYTF
cdr3_nt: TGTGCCAGCAGCCCGGGGACAGGGAATGTCTACTTTGGCTACACCTTC

j_call: TRBJ1-5
d_call: NA
v_call: TRBV5-4
cdr3_length: 13
clone_size: NA
cdr3_aa: CASSLGRGQPQHF
cdr3_nt: TGTGCCAGCAGCTTGGGCAGAGGACAGCCCCAGCATTTT

j_call: TRBJ2-7
d_call: TRBD2
v_call: TRBV29-1
cdr3_length: 11
clone_size: few
cdr3_aa: CNTREADEQYF
cdr3_nt: TGCAACACGCGGGAGGCCGACGAGCAGTACTTC

j_call: TRBJ1-1
d_call: NA
v_call: TRBV5-1
cdr3_length: 14
clone_size: few
cdr3_aa: CASSRDSGNTEAFF
cdr3_nt: TGCGCCAGCAGCCGGGACTCTGGGAACACTGAAGCTTTCTTT

j_call: TRBJ2-1
d_call: TRBD2
v_call: TRBV13
cdr3_length: 19
clone_size: few
cdr3_aa: CASSPVSPRLAGVVHEQFF
cdr3_nt: TGTGCCAGCAGCCCAGTCAGCCCGCGACTAGCGGGAGTAGTTCATGAGCAGTTCTTC

j_call: TRBJ2-3
d_call: NA
v_call: TRBV10-3
cdr3_length: 13
clone_size: few
cdr3_aa: CAISEEGTDTQYF
cdr3_nt: TGTGCCATCAGTGAGGAGGGCACAGATACGCAGTATTTT

j_call: TRBJ2-1
d_call: TRBD2
v_call: TRBV6-5
cdr3_length: 15
clone_size: NA
cdr3_aa: CASSSLAGAFNEQFF
cdr3_nt: TGTGCCAGCAGTTCCTTAGCGGGAGCCTTCAATGAGCAGTTCTTC

j_call: TRBJ2-3
d_call: TRBD2
v_call: TRBV7-9
cdr3_length: 16
clone_size: NA
cdr3_aa: CASSSSGRALTDTQYF
cdr3_nt: TGTGCCAGCAGCTCCAGCGGGAGGGCCCTAACAGATACGCAGTATTTT

j_call: TRBJ2-7
d_call: TRBD1
v_call: TRBV28
cdr3_length: 15
clone_size: NA
cdr3_aa: CASSLQGAPPYEQYF
cdr3_nt: TGTGCCAGCAGTTTGCAGGGGGCGCCTCCCTACGAGCAGTACTTC

j_call: TRBJ2-1
d_call: TRBD2
v_call: TRBV30
cdr3_length: 16
clone_size: NA
cdr3_aa: CAWLTPGLAQYNEQFF
cdr3_nt: TGTGCCTGGCTGACGCCGGGACTAGCGCAGTACAATGAGCAGTTCTTC

j_call: TRBJ2-1
d_call: TRBD2
v_call: TRBV5-1
cdr3_length: 16
clone_size: NA
cdr3_aa: CASTPRLAGGRNEQFF
cdr3_nt: TGCGCCAGCACCCCCAGACTAGCGGGAGGCAGGAATGAGCAGTTCTTC

j_call: TRBJ2-2
d_call: NA
v_call: TRBV7-2
cdr3_length: 14
clone_size: few
cdr3_aa: CASSSQANTGELFF
cdr3_nt: TGTGCCAGCAGCTCCCAAGCAAACACCGGGGAGCTGTTTTTT

j_call: TRBJ2-4
d_call: TRBD1
v_call: TRBV7-9
cdr3_length: 13
clone_size: few
cdr3_aa: CASSFGTGNIQYF
cdr3_nt: TGTGCCAGCAGCTTCGGGACAGGGAACATTCAGTACTTC

j_call: TRBJ2-5
d_call: NA
v_call: TRBV6-5
cdr3_length: 14
clone_size: NA
cdr3_aa: CASSYVQGGETQYF
cdr3_nt: TGTGCCAGCAGTTACGTCCAGGGAGGAGAGACCCAGTACTTC

j_call: TRBJ2-1
d_call: TRBD2
v_call: TRBV28
cdr3_length: 13
clone_size: few
cdr3_aa: CASSSGSYNEQFF
cdr3_nt: TGTGCCAGCAGTAGCGGGAGCTACAATGAGCAGTTCTTC

j_call: TRBJ2-4
d_call: NA
v_call: TRBV27
cdr3_length: 12
clone_size: NA
cdr3_aa: CASSYRGNIQYF
cdr3_nt: TGTGCCAGCAGTTATCGGGGAAACATTCAGTACTTC

j_call: TRBJ2-1
d_call: TRBD1
v_call: TRBV7-3
cdr3_length: 14
clone_size: NA
cdr3_aa: CASRRKQGGGEQFF
cdr3_nt: TGTGCCAGCAGGCGGAAACAGGGGGGCGGTGAGCAGTTCTTC

j_call: TRBJ1-1
d_call: NA
v_call: TRBV18
cdr3_length: 13
clone_size: few
cdr3_aa: CASQDSLNTEAFF
cdr3_nt: TGTGCCAGCCAAGACTCTCTGAACACTGAAGCTTTCTTT

j_call: TRBJ2-2
d_call: NA
v_call: TRBV30
cdr3_length: 14
clone_size: few
cdr3_aa: CAWKLRREAGELFF
cdr3_nt: TGTGCCTGGAAGCTTCGAAGGGAGGCCGGGGAGCTGTTTTTT

j_call: TRBJ2-7
d_call: TRBD1
v_call: TRBV29-1
cdr3_length: 13
clone_size: NA
cdr3_aa: CSVWARGPGEQYF
cdr3_nt: TGCAGCGTTTGGGCCAGGGGGCCTGGGGAGCAGTACTTC

j_call: TRBJ2-3
d_call: TRBD1
v_call: TRBV19
cdr3_length: 13
clone_size: NA
cdr3_aa: CASSDRGGDTQYF
cdr3_nt: TGTGCCAGTAGCGACAGGGGGGGAGATACGCAGTATTTT

j_call: TRBJ1-2
d_call: NA
v_call: TRBV19
cdr3_length: 12
clone_size: NA
cdr3_aa: CASTDTGYGYTF
cdr3_nt: TGTGCCAGTACCGACACCGGCTATGGCTACACCTTC

j_call: TRBJ1-2
d_call: NA
v_call: TRBV4-2
cdr3_length: 15
clone_size: NA
cdr3_aa: CASSQDTRGGDGYTF
cdr3_nt: TGTGCCAGCAGCCAAGATACGCGGGGGGGAGACGGCTACACCTTC

j_call: TRBJ1-5
d_call: TRBD1
v_call: TRBV7-9
cdr3_length: 14
clone_size: NA
cdr3_aa: CASSHGDRNQPQHF
cdr3_nt: TGTGCCAGCAGCCACGGGGACAGGAATCAGCCCCAGCATTTT

j_call: TRBJ1-4
d_call: TRBD1
v_call: TRBV7-2
cdr3_length: 17
clone_size: few
cdr3_aa: CASSLGGQGAMNEKLFF
cdr3_nt: TGTGCCAGCAGCTTAGGAGGACAGGGGGCGATGAATGAAAAACTGTTTTTT

j_call: TRBJ1-5
d_call: TRBD1
v_call: TRBV6-1
cdr3_length: 17
clone_size: NA
cdr3_aa: CASSEARRQGGNQPQHF
cdr3_nt: TGTGCCAGCAGTGAAGCTAGGCGGCAGGGGGGAAATCAGCCCCAGCATTTT

j_call: TRBJ2-7
d_call: NA
v_call: TRBV7-2
cdr3_length: 12
clone_size: many
cdr3_aa: CASSLGTVEQYF
cdr3_nt: TGTGCCAGCAGCTTAGGGACAGTCGAGCAGTACTTC

j_call: TRBJ2-1
d_call: NA
v_call: TRBV7-2
cdr3_length: 16
clone_size: few
cdr3_aa: CASRRRGSDSYNEQFF
cdr3_nt: TGTGCCAGCAGACGCAGGGGATCCGACTCCTACAATGAGCAGTTCTTC

j_call: TRBJ2-1
d_call: TRBD2
v_call: TRBV29-1
cdr3_length: 13
clone_size: NA
cdr3_aa: CSVGTSGNNEQFF
cdr3_nt: TGCAGCGTTGGGACTAGCGGGAACAATGAGCAGTTCTTC

j_call: TRBJ2-3
d_call: TRBD1
v_call: TRBV4-3
cdr3_length: 16
clone_size: NA
cdr3_aa: CASSTGQGRSTDTQYF
cdr3_nt: TGCGCCAGCAGCACTGGACAGGGGAGGAGCACAGATACGCAGTATTTT

j_call: TRBJ2-7
d_call: NA
v_call: TRBV25-1
cdr3_length: 16
clone_size: NA
cdr3_aa: CASSPGAEVASYEQYF
cdr3_nt: TGTGCCAGCAGCCCAGGGGCTGAGGTTGCCTCCTACGAGCAGTACTTC

j_call: TRBJ2-7
d_call: TRBD1
v_call: TRBV6-5
cdr3_length: 14
clone_size: NA
cdr3_aa: CASRQGHFSYEQYF
cdr3_nt: TGTGCCAGCAGACAGGGGCACTTCTCCTACGAGCAGTACTTC

j_call: TRBJ2-2
d_call: NA
v_call: TRBV28
cdr3_length: 15
clone_size: few
cdr3_aa: CASSLVAANTGELFF
cdr3_nt: TGTGCCAGCAGTTTAGTGGCAGCGAACACCGGGGAGCTGTTTTTT

j_call: TRBJ2-7
d_call: TRBD1
v_call: TRBV4-3
cdr3_length: 15
clone_size: many
cdr3_aa: CASSQVSGQGYEQYF
cdr3_nt: TGCGCCAGCAGCCAAGTATCAGGACAGGGCTACGAGCAGTACTTC

j_call: TRBJ2-7
d_call: NA
v_call: TRBV7-9
cdr3_length: 15
clone_size: few
cdr3_aa: CASSPPTGLAYEQYF
cdr3_nt: TGTGCCAGCTCCCCGCCAACGGGATTAGCCTACGAGCAGTACTTC

j_call: TRBJ2-4
d_call: NA
v_call: TRBV5-1
cdr3_length: 15
clone_size: few
cdr3_aa: CASSLDGWRENIQYF
cdr3_nt: TGCGCCAGCAGCTTGGACGGGTGGAGGGAAAACATTCAGTACTTC

j_call: TRBJ2-7
d_call: NA
v_call: TRBV14
cdr3_length: 14
clone_size: few
cdr3_aa: CASSQVRSSYEQYF
cdr3_nt: TGTGCCAGCAGCCAAGTGAGGAGCTCCTACGAGCAGTACTTC